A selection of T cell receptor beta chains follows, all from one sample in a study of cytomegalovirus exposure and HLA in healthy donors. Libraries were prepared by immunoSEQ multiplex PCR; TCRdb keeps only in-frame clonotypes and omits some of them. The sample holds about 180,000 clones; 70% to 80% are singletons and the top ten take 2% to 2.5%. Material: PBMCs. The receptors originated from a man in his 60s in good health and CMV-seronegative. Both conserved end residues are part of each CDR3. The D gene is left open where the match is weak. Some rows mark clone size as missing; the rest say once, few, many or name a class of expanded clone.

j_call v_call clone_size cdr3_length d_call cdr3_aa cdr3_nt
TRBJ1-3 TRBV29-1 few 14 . CSVEKTGQGNTIYF TGCAGCGTTGAAAAAACAGGGCAAGGAAACACCATATATTTT
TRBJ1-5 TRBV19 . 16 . CASSTARQVSNQPQHF TGTGCCAGTAGTACGGCCCGACAGGTTAGCAATCAGCCCCAGCATTTT
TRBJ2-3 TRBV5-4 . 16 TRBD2 CASRTNSGGSTDTQYF TGTGCCAGCAGGACTAATAGCGGGGGGAGCACAGATACGCAGTATTTT
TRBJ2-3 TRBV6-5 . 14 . CASSYSGGTDTQYF TGTGCCAGCAGTTATAGCGGTGGCACAGATACGCAGTATTTT
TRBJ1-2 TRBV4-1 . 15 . CASSQGFTRRDGHTF TGCGCCAGCAGCCAAGGCTTTACGAGGCGGGATGGCCACACCTTC
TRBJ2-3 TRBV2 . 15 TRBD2 CASTPTGGNTDTQYF TGTGCCAGCACACCAACGGGGGGGAATACAGATACGCAGTATTTT
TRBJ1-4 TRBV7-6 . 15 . CASSLPGGPNEKLFF TGTGCCAGCAGCTTGCCCGGGGGGCCTAATGAAAAACTGTTTTTT
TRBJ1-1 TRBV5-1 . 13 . CASRLQGDTEAFF TGCGCCAGCAGGCTACAGGGTGACACTGAAGCTTTCTTT
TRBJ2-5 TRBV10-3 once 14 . CAISRTRDQETQYF TGTGCCATCAGCCGGACTCGGGACCAAGAGACCCAGTACTTC
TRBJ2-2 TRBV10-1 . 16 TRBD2 CASSELVAGGIGELFF TGCGCCAGCAGTGAGTTGGTAGCGGGAGGGATCGGGGAGCTGTTTTTT
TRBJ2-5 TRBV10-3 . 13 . CAIQRDRQETQYF TGTGCCATCCAGCGGGACAGGCAAGAGACCCAGTACTTC
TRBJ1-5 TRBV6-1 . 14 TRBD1 CASSGTGGDQPQHF TGTGCCAGCAGTGGGACAGGGGGCGATCAGCCCCAGCATTTT
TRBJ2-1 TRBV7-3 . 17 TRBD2 CASSLSRGEREHNEQFF TGTGCCAGCAGCTTAAGTAGAGGCGAGCGGGAACACAATGAGCAGTTCTTC
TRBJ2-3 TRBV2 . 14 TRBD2 CASSQRGGADTQYF TGTGCCAGCAGCCAGCGGGGGGGCGCAGATACGCAGTATTTT
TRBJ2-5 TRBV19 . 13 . CASSIGQQETQYF TGTGCCAGTAGTATAGGACAGCAAGAGACCCAGTACTTC
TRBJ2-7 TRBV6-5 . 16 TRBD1 CASSYSRDRGWSEQYF TGTGCCAGCAGTTACTCCAGGGACAGGGGATGGAGCGAGCAGTACTTC